This T cell receptor (beta chain) was recorded in a study of early T cells in non-severe SARS-CoV-2 infection. Study information: Sequencing of bulk RNA from unsorted whole blood was done, without chain pairing.

Each single cDNA molecule received a unique molecular identifier. TCRdb reprocessed the 5' RACE reads via MiXCR and lists one record per CDR3 protein. This table has 85,000 to 100,000 distinct CDR3 sequences, 11% appearing once. The CDR3 runs 14 residues. Deletions cut 5 bases from V and 5 bases from J, with 14 bases between. From germline, CDR1 is MNHNS and CDR2 SASEGT. Findings and caveats of the study: VDJdb matching favored anti-spike CD8 responses, missing private and CD4 specificities.

As concerns this clonotype: The target antigen is unknown.

The rearrangement joins TRBV6-1 to TRBJ2-3; a weak D match, TRBD1 (5 bases). The sequence derives from an adult who was a healthcare worker with PCR-confirmed SARS-CoV-2 infection or an uninfected control (not recorded which). The material sequenced was whole blood. The CDR3 DNA follows: TGTGCCAGCAGTAGTGGAAGGGGCGGAGATACGCAGTATTTT. Amino acid sequence: CASSSGRGGDTQYF.